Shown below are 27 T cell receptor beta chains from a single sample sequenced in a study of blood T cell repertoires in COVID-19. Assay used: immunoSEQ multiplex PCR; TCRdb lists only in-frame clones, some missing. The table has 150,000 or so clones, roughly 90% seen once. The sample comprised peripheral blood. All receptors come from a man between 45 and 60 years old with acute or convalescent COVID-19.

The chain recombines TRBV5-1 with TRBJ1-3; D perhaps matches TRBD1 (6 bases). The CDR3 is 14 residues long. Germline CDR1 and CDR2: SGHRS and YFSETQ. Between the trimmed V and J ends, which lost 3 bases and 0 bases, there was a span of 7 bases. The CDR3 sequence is CASSWDNSGNTIYF. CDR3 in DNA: TGCGCCAGCAGCTGGGACAACTCTGGAAACACCATATATTTT.

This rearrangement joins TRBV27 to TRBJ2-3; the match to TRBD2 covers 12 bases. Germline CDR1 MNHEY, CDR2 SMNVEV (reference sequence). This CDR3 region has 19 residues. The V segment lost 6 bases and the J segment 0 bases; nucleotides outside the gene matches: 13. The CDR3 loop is CASRARGLAGVSSTDTQYF. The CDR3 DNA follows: TGTGCCAGCAGAGCCCGGGGACTAGCGGGTGTATCTAGCACAGATACGCAGTATTTT.

CDR3 loop: CASSIVADRGRRQPQHF. CDR3 DNA sequence: TGTGCCAGTAGTATAGTCGCCGACAGGGGGCGACGGCAGCCCCAGCATTTT. The chain combines TRBV19 with TRBJ1-5; the match to TRBD1 covers 10 bases. CDR1 and CDR2 from the germline V gene are LNHDA and SQIVND (reference sequence). After removal of 1 base from V and 7 bases from J, the junction contained 10 bases not matched to a gene. This CDR3 comprises 17 residues. Using reference TRBV19 and TRBJ1-5 for the parts outside the CDR3, the full variable domain is DGGITQSPKYLFRKEGQNVTLSCEQNLNHDAMYWYRQDPGQGLRLIYYSQIVNDFQKGDIAEGYSVSREKKESFPLTVTSAQKNPTAFYLCASSIVADRGRRQPQHFGDGTRLSIL.

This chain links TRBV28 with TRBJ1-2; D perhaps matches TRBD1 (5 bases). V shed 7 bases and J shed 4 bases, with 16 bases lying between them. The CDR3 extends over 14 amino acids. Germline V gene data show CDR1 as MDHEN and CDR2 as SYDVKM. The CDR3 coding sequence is TGTGCCAGCAACTCCCAGGGCCTGCTCTATGGCTACACCTTC. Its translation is CASNSQGLLYGYTF.

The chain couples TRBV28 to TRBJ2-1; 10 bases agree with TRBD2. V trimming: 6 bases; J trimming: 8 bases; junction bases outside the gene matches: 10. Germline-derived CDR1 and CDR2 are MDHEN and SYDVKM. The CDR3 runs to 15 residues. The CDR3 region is CASSRASGSFHEQFF. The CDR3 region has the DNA TGTGCCAGCAGCCGTGCTAGCGGGAGTTTCCATGAGCAGTTCTTC.

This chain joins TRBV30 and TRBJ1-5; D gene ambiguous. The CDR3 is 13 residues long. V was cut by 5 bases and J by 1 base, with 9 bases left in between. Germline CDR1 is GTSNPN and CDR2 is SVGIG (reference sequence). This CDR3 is CAWATSSNQPQHF. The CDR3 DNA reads TGTGCCTGGGCGACTTCAAGCAATCAGCCCCAGCATTTT.

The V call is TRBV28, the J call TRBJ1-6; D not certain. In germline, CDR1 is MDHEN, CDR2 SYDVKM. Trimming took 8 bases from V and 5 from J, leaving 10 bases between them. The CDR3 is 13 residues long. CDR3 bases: TGTGCCAGCCACCCAGAAAATAATTCACCCCTCCACTTT. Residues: CASHPENNSPLHF.

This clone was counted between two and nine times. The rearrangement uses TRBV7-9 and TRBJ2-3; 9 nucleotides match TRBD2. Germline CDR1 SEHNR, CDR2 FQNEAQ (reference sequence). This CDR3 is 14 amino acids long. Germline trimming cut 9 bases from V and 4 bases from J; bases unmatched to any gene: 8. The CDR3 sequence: CASHISGGADTQYF. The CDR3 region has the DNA TGTGCCAGTCACATTAGCGGGGGCGCAGATACGCAGTATTTT.

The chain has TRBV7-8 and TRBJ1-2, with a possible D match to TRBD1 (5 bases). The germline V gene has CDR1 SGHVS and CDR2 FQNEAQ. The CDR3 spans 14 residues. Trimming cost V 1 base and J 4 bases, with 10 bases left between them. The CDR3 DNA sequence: TGTGCCAGCAGCTTAGTCCGTCAGGGCTATGGCTACACCTTC. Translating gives CASSLVRQGYGYTF.

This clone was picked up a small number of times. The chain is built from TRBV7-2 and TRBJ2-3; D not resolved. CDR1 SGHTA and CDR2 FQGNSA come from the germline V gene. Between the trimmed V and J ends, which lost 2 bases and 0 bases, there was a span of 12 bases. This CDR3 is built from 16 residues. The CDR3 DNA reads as TGTGCCAGCAGCTTATATGGGCTAACTAGCACAGATACGCAGTATTTT. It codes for CASSLYGLTSTDTQYF.

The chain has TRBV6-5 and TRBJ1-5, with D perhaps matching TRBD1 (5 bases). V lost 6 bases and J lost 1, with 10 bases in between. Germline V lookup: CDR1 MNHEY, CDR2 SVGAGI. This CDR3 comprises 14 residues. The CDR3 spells CASRGGGSNQPQHF. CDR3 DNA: TGTGCCAGCAGGGGGGGAGGGAGCAATCAGCCCCAGCATTTT.

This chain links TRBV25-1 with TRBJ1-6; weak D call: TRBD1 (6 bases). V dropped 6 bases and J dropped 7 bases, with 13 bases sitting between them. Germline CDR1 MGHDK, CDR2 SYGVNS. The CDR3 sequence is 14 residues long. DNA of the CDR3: TGTGCCAGCAGCCGATACAGGGAAAATTCACCCCTCCACTTT. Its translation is CASSRYRENSPLHF.

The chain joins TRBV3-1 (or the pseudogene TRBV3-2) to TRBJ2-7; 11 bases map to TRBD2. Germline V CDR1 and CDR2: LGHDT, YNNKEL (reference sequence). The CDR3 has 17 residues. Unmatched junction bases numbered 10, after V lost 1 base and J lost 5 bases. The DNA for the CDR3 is TGTGCCAGCAGCCAAGTTAGATTAGCGGGAGGGCCCCACGAGCAGTACTTC. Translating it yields CASSQVRLAGGPHEQYF.

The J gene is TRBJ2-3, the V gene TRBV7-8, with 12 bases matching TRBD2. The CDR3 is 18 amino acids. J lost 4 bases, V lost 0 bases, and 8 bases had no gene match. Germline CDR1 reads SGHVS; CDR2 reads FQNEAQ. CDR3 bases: TGTGCCAGCAGCTTAGCGGCCCCTAGCGGGAGGGTGGCAGATACGCAGTATTTT. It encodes CASSLAAPSGRVADTQYF.

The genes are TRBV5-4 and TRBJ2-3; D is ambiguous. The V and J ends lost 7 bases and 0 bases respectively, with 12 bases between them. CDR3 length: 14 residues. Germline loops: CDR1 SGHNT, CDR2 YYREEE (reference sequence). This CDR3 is CASRPAGSTDTQYF. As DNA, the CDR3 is TGTGCCAGCCGACCGGCAGGCAGCACAGATACGCAGTATTTT. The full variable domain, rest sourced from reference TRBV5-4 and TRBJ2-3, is ETGVTQSPTHLIKTRGQQVTLRCSSQSGHNTVSWYQQALGQGPQFIFQYYREEENGRGNFPPRFSGLQFPNYSSELNVNALELDDSALYLCASRPAGSTDTQYFGPGTRLTVL.

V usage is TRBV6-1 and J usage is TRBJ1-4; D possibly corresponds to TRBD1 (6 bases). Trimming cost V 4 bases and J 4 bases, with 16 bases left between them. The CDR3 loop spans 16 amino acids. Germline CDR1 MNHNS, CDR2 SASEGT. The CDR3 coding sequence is TGTGCCAGCAGTGCCGCCTTTGGACAGTTTAATGAAAAACTGTTTTTT. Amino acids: CASSAAFGQFNEKLFF.

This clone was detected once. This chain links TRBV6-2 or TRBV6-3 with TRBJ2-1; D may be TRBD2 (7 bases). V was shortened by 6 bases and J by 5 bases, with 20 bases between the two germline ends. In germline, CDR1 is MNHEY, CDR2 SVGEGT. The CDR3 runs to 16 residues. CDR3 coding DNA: TGTGCCAGCAGCTCCCGGGGGGCGGGGGCCAACAATGAGCAGTTCTTC. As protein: CASSSRGAGANNEQFF.

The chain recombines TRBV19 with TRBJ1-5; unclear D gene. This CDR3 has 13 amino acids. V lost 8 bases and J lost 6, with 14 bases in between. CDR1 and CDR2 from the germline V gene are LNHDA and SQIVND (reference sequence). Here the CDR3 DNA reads TGTGCCAGTCGTAATCGGGATCCTCAGCCCCAGCATTTT. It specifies CASRNRDPQPQHF.

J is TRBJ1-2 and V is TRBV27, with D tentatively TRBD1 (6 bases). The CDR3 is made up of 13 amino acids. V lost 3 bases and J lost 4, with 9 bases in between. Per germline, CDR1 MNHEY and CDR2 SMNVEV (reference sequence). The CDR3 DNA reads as TGTGCCAGCAGTTTGCAGGGGACCTATGGCTACACCTTC. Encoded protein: CASSLQGTYGYTF.

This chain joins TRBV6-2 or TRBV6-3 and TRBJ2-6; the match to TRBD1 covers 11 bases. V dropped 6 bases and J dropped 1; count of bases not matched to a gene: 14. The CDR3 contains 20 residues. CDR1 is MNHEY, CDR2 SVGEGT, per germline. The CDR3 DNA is TGTGCCAGCAGCCCCTCCCTCTGGACAGGGGGCTGGTCTGGGGCCAACGTCCTGACTTTC. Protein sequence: CASSPSLWTGGWSGANVLTF.

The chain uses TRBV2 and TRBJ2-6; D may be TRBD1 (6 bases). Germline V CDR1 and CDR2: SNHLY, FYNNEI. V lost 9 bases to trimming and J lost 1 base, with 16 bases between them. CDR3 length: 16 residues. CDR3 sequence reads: CARLGQGNSGANVLTF. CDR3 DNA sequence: TGTGCCAGACTGGGCCAGGGGAATTCTGGGGCCAACGTCCTGACTTTC.

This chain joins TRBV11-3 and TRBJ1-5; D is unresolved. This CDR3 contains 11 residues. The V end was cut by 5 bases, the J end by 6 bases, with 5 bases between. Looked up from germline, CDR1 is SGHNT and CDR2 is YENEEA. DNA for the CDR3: TGTGCCAGCAGCGGCAGTCAGCCCCAGCATTTT. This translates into CASSGSQPQHF.

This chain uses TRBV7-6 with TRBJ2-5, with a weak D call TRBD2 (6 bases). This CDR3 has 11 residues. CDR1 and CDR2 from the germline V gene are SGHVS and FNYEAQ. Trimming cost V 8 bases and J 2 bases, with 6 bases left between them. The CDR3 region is CASGGQETQYF. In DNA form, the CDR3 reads TGTGCCAGCGGGGGGCAAGAGACCCAGTACTTC.

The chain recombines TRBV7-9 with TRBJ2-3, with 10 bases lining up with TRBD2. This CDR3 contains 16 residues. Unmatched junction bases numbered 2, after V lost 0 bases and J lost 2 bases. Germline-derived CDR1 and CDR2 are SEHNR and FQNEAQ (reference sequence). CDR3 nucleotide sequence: TGTGCCAGCAGCTTAGCCCTAGCGGGGGTCACAGATACGCAGTATTTT. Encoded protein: CASSLALAGVTDTQYF.

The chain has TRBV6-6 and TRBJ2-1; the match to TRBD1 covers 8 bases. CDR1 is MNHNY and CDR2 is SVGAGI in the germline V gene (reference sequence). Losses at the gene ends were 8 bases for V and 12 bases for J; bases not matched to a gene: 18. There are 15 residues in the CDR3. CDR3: CASGRIGQGPSRQFF. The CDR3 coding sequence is TGTGCCAGCGGAAGGATCGGACAGGGCCCCTCTCGGCAGTTCTTC.

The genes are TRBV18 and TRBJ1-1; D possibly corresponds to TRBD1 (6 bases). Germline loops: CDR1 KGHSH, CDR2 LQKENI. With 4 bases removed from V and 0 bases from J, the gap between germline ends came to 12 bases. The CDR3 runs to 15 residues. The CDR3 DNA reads TGTGCCAGCTCACAGACAGGAGCGATGAACACTGAAGCTTTCTTT. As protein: CASSQTGAMNTEAFF.

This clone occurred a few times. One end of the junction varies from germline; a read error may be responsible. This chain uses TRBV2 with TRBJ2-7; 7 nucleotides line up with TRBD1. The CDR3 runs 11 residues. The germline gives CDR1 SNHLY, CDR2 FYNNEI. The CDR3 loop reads CASSQDRWMDF. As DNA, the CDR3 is TGTGCCAGCAGTCAGGACAGGTGGATGGACTTC.